The entry below describes one T cell receptor (beta chain). The entry originates in a study of blood T cell repertoires in COVID-19. Study details: T cells, B-cell-depleted T cells, or PBMCs provided the cDNA or gDNA that served as material.

Profiling relied on immunoSEQ multiplex PCR, and the TCRdb table lists in-frame clones only, not all of them. The sample gives about 190,000 clones, roughly 86% of which show up once; just under 25% is in the top ten. The ends lost 5 bases at V and 0 bases at J; junction bases unmatched: 8. The CDR3 runs to 17 residues. Germline V gene data show CDR1 as SEHNR and CDR2 as FQNEAQ (reference sequence). V is TRBV7-9 and J is TRBJ2-3; TRBD2 matches at 10 bases. The sample taken for sequencing was PBMCs or T cells enriched from blood (not recorded which). The TCR comes from a woman in her thirties or forties in a cohort exposed to, infected with or recovered from COVID-19 (not recorded which). CDR3 protein: CASSTSGGAGSTDTQYF. The CDR3 DNA is TGTGCCAGCAGCACAAGCGGGGGGGCCGGGAGCACAGATACGCAGTATTTT.